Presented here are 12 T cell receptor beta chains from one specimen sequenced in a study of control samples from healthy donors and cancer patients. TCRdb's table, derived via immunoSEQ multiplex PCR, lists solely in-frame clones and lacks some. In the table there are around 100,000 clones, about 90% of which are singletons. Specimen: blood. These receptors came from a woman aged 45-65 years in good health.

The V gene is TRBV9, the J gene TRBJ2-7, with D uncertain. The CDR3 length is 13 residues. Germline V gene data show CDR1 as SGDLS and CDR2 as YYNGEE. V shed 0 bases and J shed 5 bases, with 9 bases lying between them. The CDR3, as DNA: TGTGCCAGCAGCGTAGGTTCGGATGACGAGCAGTACGTC. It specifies CASSVGSDDEQYV.

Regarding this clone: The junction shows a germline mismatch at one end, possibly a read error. The CDR3 region is CASSLGPGSHEQYF. CDR3 nucleotide sequence: TGTGCCAGCAGCTTAGGCCCAGGCTCCCACGAGCAGTACTTC. The chain employs TRBV7-7 and TRBJ2-7; no clear D. The CDR3 is 14 residues long. Germline CDR1 and CDR2: SSHAT and FNYEAQ (reference sequence).

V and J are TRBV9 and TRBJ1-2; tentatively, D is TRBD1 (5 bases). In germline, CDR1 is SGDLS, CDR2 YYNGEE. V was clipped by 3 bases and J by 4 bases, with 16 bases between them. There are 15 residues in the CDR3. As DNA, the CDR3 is TGTGCCAGCAGCGCGGGGGGTTTTGACCCCTATGGCTACACCTTC. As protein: CASSAGGFDPYGYTF. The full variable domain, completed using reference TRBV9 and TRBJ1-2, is DSGVTQTPKHLITATGQRVTLRCSPRSGDLSVYWYQQSLDQGLQFLIQYYNGEERAKGNILERFSAQQFPDLHSELNLSSLELGDSALYFCASSAGGFDPYGYTFGSGTRLTVV.

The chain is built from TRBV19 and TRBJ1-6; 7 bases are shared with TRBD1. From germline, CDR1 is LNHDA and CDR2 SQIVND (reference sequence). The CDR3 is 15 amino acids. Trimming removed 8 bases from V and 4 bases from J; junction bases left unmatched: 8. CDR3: CASREGTVYNSPLHF. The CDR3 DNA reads TGTGCCAGTCGAGAAGGGACAGTATATAATTCACCCCTCCACTTT.

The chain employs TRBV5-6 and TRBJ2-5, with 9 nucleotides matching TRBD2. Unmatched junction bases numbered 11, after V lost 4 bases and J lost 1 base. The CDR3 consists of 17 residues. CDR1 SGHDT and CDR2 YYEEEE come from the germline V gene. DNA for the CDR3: TGTGCCAGCAGCGCCCGGGGGAGCGGGGGGTTCCAAGAGACCCAGTACTTC. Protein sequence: CASSARGSGGFQETQYF.

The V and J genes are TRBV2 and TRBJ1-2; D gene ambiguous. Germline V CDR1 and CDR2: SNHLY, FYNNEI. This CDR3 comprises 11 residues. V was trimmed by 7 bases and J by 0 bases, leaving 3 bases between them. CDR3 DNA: TGTGCCAGCAATGCTAACTATGGCTACACCTTC. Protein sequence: CASNANYGYTF.

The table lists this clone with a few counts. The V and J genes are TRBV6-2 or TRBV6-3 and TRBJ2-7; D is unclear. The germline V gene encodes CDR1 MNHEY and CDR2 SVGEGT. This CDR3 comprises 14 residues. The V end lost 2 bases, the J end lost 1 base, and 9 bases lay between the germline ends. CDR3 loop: CASSYLLTSYEQYV. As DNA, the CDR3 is TGTGCCAGCAGTTACCTCCTGACTTCCTACGAGCAGTACGTC.

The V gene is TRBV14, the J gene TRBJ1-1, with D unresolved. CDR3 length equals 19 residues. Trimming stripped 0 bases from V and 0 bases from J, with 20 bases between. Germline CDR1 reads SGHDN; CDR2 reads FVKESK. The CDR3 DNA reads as TGTGCCAGCAGCCAAGATCGTCTTGGAGGGCCGATCATGAACACTGAAGCTTTCTTT. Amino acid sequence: CASSQDRLGGPIMNTEAFF.

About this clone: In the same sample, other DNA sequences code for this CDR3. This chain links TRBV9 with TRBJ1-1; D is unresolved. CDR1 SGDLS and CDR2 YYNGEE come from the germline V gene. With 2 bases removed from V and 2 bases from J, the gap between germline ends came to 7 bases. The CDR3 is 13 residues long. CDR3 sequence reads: CASSVGSNTEAFF. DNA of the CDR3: TGTGCCAGCAGCGTCGGGAGTAACACTGAAGCTTTCTTT. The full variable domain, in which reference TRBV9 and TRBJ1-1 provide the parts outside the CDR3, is DSGVTQTPKHLITATGQRVTLRCSPRSGDLSVYWYQQSLDQGLQFLIQYYNGEERAKGNILERFSAQQFPDLHSELNLSSLELGDSALYFCASSVGSNTEAFFGQGTRLTVV.

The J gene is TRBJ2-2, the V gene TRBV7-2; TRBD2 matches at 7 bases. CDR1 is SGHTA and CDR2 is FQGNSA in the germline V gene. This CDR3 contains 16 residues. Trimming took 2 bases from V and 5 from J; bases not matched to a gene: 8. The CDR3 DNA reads TGTGCCAGCAGCTTACGAGGCGGGAGTAGGACCGGGGAGCTGTTTTTT. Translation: CASSLRGGSRTGELFF.

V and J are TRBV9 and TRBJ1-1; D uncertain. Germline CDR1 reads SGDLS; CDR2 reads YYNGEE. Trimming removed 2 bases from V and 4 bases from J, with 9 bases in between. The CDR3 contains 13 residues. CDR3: CASSVWVRTEAFF. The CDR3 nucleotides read TGTGCCAGCAGCGTGTGGGTTCGCACTGAAGCTTTCTTT. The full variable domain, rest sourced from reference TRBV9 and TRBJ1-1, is DSGVTQTPKHLITATGQRVTLRCSPRSGDLSVYWYQQSLDQGLQFLIQYYNGEERAKGNILERFSAQQFPDLHSELNLSSLELGDSALYFCASSVWVRTEAFFGQGTRLTVV.

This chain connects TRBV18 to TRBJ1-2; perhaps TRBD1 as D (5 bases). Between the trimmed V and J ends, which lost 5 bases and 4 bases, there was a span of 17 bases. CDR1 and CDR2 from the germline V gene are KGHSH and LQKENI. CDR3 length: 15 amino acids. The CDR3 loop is CASSIGTEPSYGYTF. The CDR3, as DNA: TGTGCCAGCTCAATTGGGACTGAACCGAGCTATGGCTACACCTTC.